This TCR beta chain was captured in a study of shared clonotypes between healthy human individuals. In regard to this clone: As yet, its antigen is unknown.

Trimming removed 1 base from V and 0 bases from J, with 19 bases in between. The length of the CDR3 is 19 residues. CDR1 and CDR2 from the germline V gene are MNHNS and SASEGT. Replicate PCRs run on sorted subsets employed 150 to 250 ng DNA, 30,000 to 35,000 T cell genomes. Only in-frame clones appear in the TCRdb table, and some are missing; sequencing was by immunoSEQ multiplex PCR. Among 2 million to 2.5 million clones, approximately 93% were seen once, and the ten largest hold 0.36%. Regarding the study as a whole: Represented diversity (both genetic and exposure-history) was limited by the small number of donors.

Within Nashville, Tennessee resided all donors, each a Caucasian adult. Sequencing was done on a sample of naive CD4+ T cells from PBMCs. Subset specified: CD45RA+ positively selected. This chain uses TRBV6-1 with TRBJ2-4; no clear D. The sequence derives from a man younger than 35 in good health. Some clones in this sample may be carry-over from other donors' samples. DNA for the CDR3: TGTGCCAGCAGTGAAGTTGACGGCCCGTTACACATAGCCAAAAACATTCAGTACTTC. It translates to CASSEVDGPLHIAKNIQYF.